What follows describes a single TCR beta chain. Its cognate antigen is unknown. The authors split each subset's genomic DNA evenly across several immunoSEQ plates. Authors' data handling: ImmunoSEQ gave junction-only sequences without quality scores, so filtering differed. Repertoires were generated with immunoSEQ multiplex PCR, while TCRdb's copy carries only in-frame clones and drops some. That table furnishes V, J and clone size, whereas the DNA furnished D and trimming. The sample includes over a million clones, 75% to 80% of them seen just once. There are 13 residues in the CDR3. CDR1 is SGHRS, CDR2 YFSETQ, per germline. Trimming removed 4 bases at V and 1 base at J, with 8 bases between. This sample was included in a study of shared clonotypes between healthy human individuals. The study, taken as a whole, reports: Sampling was confined to blood; repertoires within tissues likely differ. Generally, naive subsets came out with larger estimated richness than memory subsets.

Sample: memory CD4+ T cells from PBMCs. Subset reported: CD45RA-negative fraction. The source is a man between 18 and 35 years old in good health. Some clones in this sample may be carry-over from other donors' samples. This chain connects TRBV5-1 to TRBJ1-1, with D uncertain. The CDR3 spells CASSRSQNTEAFF. DNA of the CDR3: TGCGCCAGCAGCCGTTCCCAGAACACTGAAGCTTTCTTT.